This entry concerns a single TCR beta chain. The sample is drawn from a study of cytomegalovirus exposure and HLA in healthy donors. Study at large: Both the 120 validation repertoires and the 550 to 750 first-cohort repertoires used the same platform, as reported by a later analysis.

Some clones are missing from TCRdb's copy, which holds only in-frame ones; the method was immunoSEQ multiplex PCR. The sample consists of 280,000 or so clones, around nine tenths of them appearing once. Unmatched junction bases numbered 9, after V lost 10 bases and J lost 7 bases. Germline V CDR1 and CDR2: MDHEN, SYDVKM. The CDR3 covers 12 residues. The sequenced sample consisted of PBMCs. The chain combines TRBV28 with TRBJ2-7; 8 bases are a match to TRBD1. The TCR sequence derives from a woman aged 18-35 years in good health and CMV-seronegative. The DNA for the CDR3 is TGTGCCACCCGACAGGGGAGGAATGAGCAGTACTTC. It codes for CATRQGRNEQYF.